This T cell receptor (beta chain) is drawn from a study of Ad26.COV2.S vaccination and SARS-CoV-2 variants. Overall study: Dosing was one shot or two shots 56 days apart. Regarding the study as a whole: Vaccinated individuals (as opposed to placebo recipients) had higher spike-specific TCR breadth. It was found that vaccine and placebo recipients had similar non-spike TCR breadth.

Treatment here: some 19 received Ad26.COV2.S at low or high dose, single or two shots; five or six received placebo; per-sample allocation not given. Each sample was drawn 63 days after the first injection (of vaccine or placebo). TCRdb's copy holds only in-frame clones and misses some; the assay was immunoSEQ multiplex PCR. The profile shows 300,000 to 500,000 clones, approximately 86% of them singletons. The V gene's germline CDR1 is SGHDN and CDR2 FVKESK. This CDR3 spans 12 amino acids. The V end was cut by 3 bases, the J end by 3 bases, with 6 bases between. Worth noting for this clone: The antigen remains undetermined.

V is TRBV14 and J is TRBJ2-7, with unresolved D. The clonotype was recovered from a person between 18 and 60 years old who received the Ad26.COV2.S COVID-19 vaccine or a placebo. This material consisted of peripheral blood, taken in a trial of Ad26.COV2.S vaccine versus placebo. DNA for the CDR3: TGTGCCAGCAGCCAGTTTGGCTACGAGCAGTACTTC. Translation: CASSQFGYEQYF.